The text below deals with one T cell receptor beta chain. Primed by a sample-barcoded 5' primer and a J-beta primer mix, a second PCR proceeded for about 6 to 11 cycles. TCRdb ran MiXCR on the 5' RACE reads and lists one entry per CDR3 protein. The sample yields around 750,000 distinct CDR3 sequences, roughly 50% seen once. The sample comes from a study of blood T cells in healthy people across ages. Germline CDR1 and CDR2: DFQATT and SNEGSKA (reference sequence). This CDR3 region has 15 residues. Trimming cost V 1 base and J 5 bases; bases outside gene matches: 7. V and J are TRBV20-1 and TRBJ2-5; 10 bases match TRBD1. The sequence was obtained from a man aged 80 or over in good health. Sequencing was carried out using blood. In DNA form, the CDR3 reads TGCAGTGCTAGAGGGGACAGGGGTTACGTGGAGACCCAGTACTTC. Translating it yields CSARGDRGYVETQYF.